These 18 T cell receptor beta chains were sequenced from one sample in a study of control samples from healthy donors and cancer patients (dated by TCRdb to between 2020 and 2021). The library was produced with the immunoSEQ multiplex PCR assay. TCRdb took over this immuneACCESS table, retaining in-frame rearrangements with V and J assigned. Such tables are incomplete; in checked studies, under half of the missing clones stem from an unresolved V gene, and the remainder is unexplained. The sample table contains under 300,000 clones; only one count was recorded for approximately 80% of them. Jointly, the top ten make up 13% of the sample. The sample taken for sequencing was PBMCs. The source is a woman aged 60-75 years with lung cancer.

This sequence joins TRBV5-1 and TRBJ2-3; 10 bases are shared with TRBD1. CDR1 is SGHRS and CDR2 is YFSETQ in the germline V gene. V lost 5 bases to trimming and J lost 1 base; unmatched junction nucleotides: 7. The CDR3 runs to 16 residues. The CDR3 nucleotides are TGCGCCAGCAGGACAGACAGGGGGCCACGCACAGATACGCAGTATTTT. Translation: CASRTDRGPRTDTQYF.

The chain recombines TRBV9 with TRBJ1-2, with D uncertain. The CDR3 is 12 residues long. Germline CDR1 reads SGDLS; CDR2 reads YYNGEE. Trimming took 0 bases from V and 4 from J, leaving 4 bases between them. CDR3 amino acids: CASSVDGYGYTF. The CDR3 region has the DNA TGTGCCAGCAGCGTAGACGGCTATGGCTACACCTTC.

V usage is TRBV15 and J usage is TRBJ2-7; D is possibly TRBD1 or TRBD2 (5 bases each). The CDR3 contains 13 residues. Germline V gene lookup returns CDR1 LNHNV and CDR2 YYDKDF (reference sequence). Between the trimmed V and J ends, which lost 0 bases and 12 bases, there was a span of 15 bases. The CDR3 DNA reads TGTGCCACCAGCAGAGATTCCCGGGGCAGACTGTACTTC. Translated, it gives CATSRDSRGRLYF. Drawing the rest from reference TRBV15 and TRBJ2-7, the complete variable domain is DAMVIQNPRYQVTQFGKPVTLSCSQTLNHNVMYWYQQKSSQAPKLLFHYYDKDFNNEADTPDNFQSRRPNTSFCFLDIRSPGLGDTAMYLCATSRDSRGRLYFGPGTRLTVT.

The sample holds one count of this clone. This chain links TRBV28 with TRBJ1-2, with D possibly TRBD1 on 5 matching bases. V lost 2 bases and J 1 base, leaving 26 bases between the germline ends. Germline CDR1 MDHEN, CDR2 SYDVKM. The CDR3 spans 20 residues. The CDR3 bases are TGTGCCAGCAGTTTAATGGCCGGGGGGTGGGGTCAACCTTTTAACTATGGCTACACCTTC. Encoded protein: CASSLMAGGWGQPFNYGYTF.

The chain carries TRBV6-5 and TRBJ1-6; 7 nucleotides line up with TRBD1. The junction had 6 bases not matched to a gene; V was cut back by 0 bases and J by 10 bases. There are 15 residues in the CDR3. Germline V gives CDR1 MNHEY, CDR2 SVGAGI. This CDR3 is CASSYSQGVSSPLHF. Written as DNA, the CDR3 is TGTGCCAGCAGTTACTCCCAGGGGGTTTCCTCACCCCTCCACTTT.

This chain joins TRBV10-3 and TRBJ1-1; 7 positions match TRBD1. Unmatched junction bases numbered 7, after V lost 0 bases and J lost 6 bases. This CDR3 region has 15 residues. Germline V lookup: CDR1 ENHRY, CDR2 SYGVKD. The CDR3, as DNA: TGTGCCATCAGTGAGTCGAACAGGGGAGGGCCTGAAGCTTTCTTT. Amino acid sequence: CAISESNRGGPEAFF.

This clone was seen a few times. The rearrangement links TRBV5-5 to TRBJ1-5, with D unclear. The CDR3 is made up of 14 amino acids. V dropped 0 bases and J dropped 6 bases, with 10 bases sitting between them. CDR1 is SGHKS, CDR2 YYEKEE, per germline (reference sequence). The CDR3 DNA follows: TGTGCCAGCAGCTTGGGGGTAGTGGGTCAGCCCCAGCATTTT. Its protein product is CASSLGVVGQPQHF.

This clone was detected only a few times. The chain joins TRBV5-1 to TRBJ1-1; D perhaps matches TRBD1 (5 bases). Germline V lookup: CDR1 SGHRS, CDR2 YFSETQ. Deletions cut 1 base from V and 4 bases from J, with 11 bases between. CDR3 size: 14 residues. This CDR3 is CASSLTGRGTEAFF. CDR3 DNA sequence: TGCGCCAGCAGCTTGACGGGACGAGGCACTGAAGCTTTCTTT.

This chain links TRBV5-1 with TRBJ1-6; D unresolved. Germline CDR1 reads SGHRS; CDR2 reads YFSETQ. The CDR3 loop spans 16 amino acids. Trimming shortened V by 0 bases and J by 7 bases, and 14 bases separated the two germline ends. CDR3 nucleotides: TGCGCCAGCAGCTTGGAGGCACGTAACGAAAATTCACCCCTCCACTTT. Its translation: CASSLEARNENSPLHF.

The J gene is TRBJ2-5, the V gene TRBV2; 12 nucleotides agree with TRBD2. The J segment lost 4 bases and the V segment lost 4 bases, leaving 10 bases of the junction unmatched. The CDR3 length is 17 residues. CDR1 SNHLY and CDR2 FYNNEI come from the germline V gene. CDR3 bases: TGTGCCAGCAGTGTCCTAGCGGGGGGGCCTCACAGAGAGACCCAGTACTTC. Residues: CASSVLAGGPHRETQYF. The whole variable domain, remainder taken from reference TRBV2 and TRBJ2-5, is EPEVTQTPSHQVTQMGQEVILRCVPISNHLYFYWYRQILGQKVEFLVSFYNNEISEKSEIFDDQFSVERPDGSNFTLKIRSTKLEDSAMYFCASSVLAGGPHRETQYFGPGTRLLVL.

The rearrangement links TRBV9 to TRBJ2-7; possibly TRBD2 for D (7 bases). V was shortened by 4 bases and J by 5 bases, with 13 bases between the two germline ends. Germline V gives CDR1 SGDLS, CDR2 YYNGEE. There are 13 residues in the CDR3. In DNA form, the CDR3 reads TGTGCCAGCAGCAGGAGGGGGGGCAACGAGCAGTACTTC. Translating it yields CASSRRGGNEQYF.

V usage is TRBV30 and J usage is TRBJ1-5, with D possibly being TRBD1 (6 bases). Germline CDR1 and CDR2: GTSNPN and SVGIG (reference sequence). The CDR3 contains 13 residues. Trimming shortened V by 2 bases and J by 3 bases, and 8 bases separated the two germline ends. The CDR3 here is CAWSRDTNQPQHF. The CDR3 DNA is TGTGCCTGGAGTCGGGACACCAATCAGCCCCAGCATTTT. Variable domain in full (rest from reference TRBV30 and TRBJ1-5): SQTIHQWPATLVQPVGSPLSLECTVEGTSNPNLYWYRQAAGRGLQLLFYSVGIGQISSEVPQNLSASRPQDRQFILSSKKLLLSDSGFYLCAWSRDTNQPQHFGDGTRLSIL.

This clone has more than one count but fewer than ten. V gene TRBV15 combines with J gene TRBJ1-2, with unresolved D. Between the trimmed V and J ends, which lost 1 base and 2 bases, there was a span of 8 bases. The CDR3 spans 14 residues. Germline CDR1 LNHNV, CDR2 YYDKDF (reference sequence). As DNA, the CDR3 is TGTGCCACCAGCAGAGCAAGAGAGAACTATGGCTACACCTTC. Amino acids: CATSRARENYGYTF.

The chain recombines TRBV6-2 or TRBV6-3 with TRBJ1-2; 8 bases match TRBD1. The CDR3 covers 14 residues. J was trimmed by 8 bases and V by 2 bases; bases with no gene match: 7. Germline CDR1 reads MNHEY; CDR2 reads SVGEGT. CDR3 residues: CASSYTQGALGYTF. The CDR3, as DNA: TGTGCCAGCAGTTACACTCAGGGGGCCTTGGGCTACACCTTC.

The chain carries TRBV3-1 (or the pseudogene TRBV3-2) and TRBJ1-2; tentative D call: TRBD1 (5 bases). Germline V lookup: CDR1 LGHDT, CDR2 YNNKEL (reference sequence). V shed 3 bases and J shed 4 bases, with 12 bases lying between them. This CDR3 comprises 14 residues. CDR3 nucleotides: TGTGCCAGCAGCCAGGCAGGGCGGTTCTATGGCTACACCTTC. This gives the protein CASSQAGRFYGYTF.

This chain uses TRBV7-8 with TRBJ2-7; D tentatively fits TRBD1 or TRBD2 (5 bases each). Germline V gene lookup returns CDR1 SGHVS and CDR2 FQNEAQ. The V end lost 4 bases, the J end lost 0 bases, and 16 bases lay between the germline ends. The length of the CDR3 is 16 residues. The CDR3 DNA sequence: TGTGCCAGCAGCTCCCATAGGGACGGCAGCTCCTACGAGCAGTACTTC. Translating it yields CASSSHRDGSSYEQYF. The whole variable domain, filled in from reference TRBV7-8 and TRBJ2-7, reads GAGVSQSPRYKVAKRGQDVALRCDPISGHVSLFWYQQALGQGPEFLTYFQNEAQLDKSGLPSDRFFAERPEGSVSTLKIQRTQQEDSAVYLCASSSHRDGSSYEQYFGPGTRLTVT.

This chain uses TRBV9 with TRBJ2-2, with TRBD2 matching over 7 bases. The CDR3 totals 13 residues. Germline assignment: CDR1 SGDLS and CDR2 YYNGEE. Trimming cost V 5 bases and J 6 bases; bases outside gene matches: 4. In DNA form, the CDR3 reads TGTGCCAGCAGTGGACTAGTTTCCGGGGAGCTGTTTTTT. Amino acid sequence: CASSGLVSGELFF.

The chain is built from TRBV30 and TRBJ2-1, with 10 bases fitting TRBD1. V gave up 5 bases and J gave up 7 bases; unmatched junction bases: 8. Germline V lookup: CDR1 GTSNPN, CDR2 SVGIG (reference sequence). The CDR3 has 14 residues. The CDR3 region has the DNA TGTGCCTGGTTCGACAGGGGGCAACGGAATGAGCAGTTCTTC. It encodes CAWFDRGQRNEQFF.